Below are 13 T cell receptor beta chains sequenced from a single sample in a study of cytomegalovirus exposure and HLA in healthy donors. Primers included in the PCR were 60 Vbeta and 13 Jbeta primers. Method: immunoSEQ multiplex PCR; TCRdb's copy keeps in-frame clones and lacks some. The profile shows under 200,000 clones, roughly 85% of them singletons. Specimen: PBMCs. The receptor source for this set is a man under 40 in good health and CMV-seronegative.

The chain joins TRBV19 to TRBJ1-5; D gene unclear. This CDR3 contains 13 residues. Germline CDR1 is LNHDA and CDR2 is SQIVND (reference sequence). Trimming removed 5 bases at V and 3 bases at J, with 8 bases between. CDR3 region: CASSSPLNQPQHF. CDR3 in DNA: TGTGCCAGTAGTTCCCCCCTCAATCAGCCCCAGCATTTT.

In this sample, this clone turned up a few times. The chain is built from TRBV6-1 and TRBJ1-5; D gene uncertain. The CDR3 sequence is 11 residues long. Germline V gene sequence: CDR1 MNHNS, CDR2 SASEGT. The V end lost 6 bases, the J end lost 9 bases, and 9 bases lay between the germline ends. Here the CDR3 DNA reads TGTGCCAGCAGCCGCGGGTGGCCCCAGCATTTT. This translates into CASSRGWPQHF.

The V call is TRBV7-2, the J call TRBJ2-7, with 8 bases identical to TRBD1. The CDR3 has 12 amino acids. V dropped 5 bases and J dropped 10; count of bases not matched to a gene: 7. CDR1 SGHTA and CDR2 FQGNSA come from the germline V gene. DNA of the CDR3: TGTGCCAGCAGCCTTAGCAGGGGGCAACAGTACTTC. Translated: CASSLSRGQQYF.

In DNA, the CDR3 is TGTGCCAGCAGCTTAGGGACAGGGTCGAAGTACGAGCAGTACTTC. It translates to CASSLGTGSKYEQYF. The chain couples TRBV7-2 to TRBJ2-7; 8 nucleotides line up with TRBD1. Germline V lookup: CDR1 SGHTA, CDR2 FQGNSA. The ends lost 1 base at V and 4 bases at J; junction bases unmatched: 6. The CDR3 has 15 amino acids.

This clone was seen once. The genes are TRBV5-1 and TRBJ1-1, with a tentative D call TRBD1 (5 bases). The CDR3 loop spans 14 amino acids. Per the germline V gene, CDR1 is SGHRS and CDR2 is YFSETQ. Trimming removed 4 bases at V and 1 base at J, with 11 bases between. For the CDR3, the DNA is TGCGCCAGCAGCCCGGGAGGGGAGAACACTGAAGCTTTCTTT. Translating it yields CASSPGGENTEAFF.

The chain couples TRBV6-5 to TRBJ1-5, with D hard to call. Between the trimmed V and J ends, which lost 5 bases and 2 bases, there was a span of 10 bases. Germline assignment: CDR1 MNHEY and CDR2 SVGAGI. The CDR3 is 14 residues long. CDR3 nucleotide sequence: TGTGCCAGCAGTAGAGCGTCAGGCAATCAGCCCCAGCATTTT. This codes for CASSRASGNQPQHF.

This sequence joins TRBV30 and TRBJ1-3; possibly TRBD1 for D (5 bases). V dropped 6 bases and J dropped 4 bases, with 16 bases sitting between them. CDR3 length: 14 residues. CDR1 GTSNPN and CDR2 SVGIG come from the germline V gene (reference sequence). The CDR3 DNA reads TGTGCCTGCCCACAGGAAAAGACGGGAAACACCATATATTTT. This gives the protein CACPQEKTGNTIYF.

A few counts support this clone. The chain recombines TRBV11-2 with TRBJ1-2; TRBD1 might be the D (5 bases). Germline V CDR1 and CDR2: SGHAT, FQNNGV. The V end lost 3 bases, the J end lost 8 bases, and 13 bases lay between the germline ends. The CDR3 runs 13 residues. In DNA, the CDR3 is TGTGCCAGCAGCTTTAGGTCAGGGAACGGCTACACCTTC. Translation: CASSFRSGNGYTF.

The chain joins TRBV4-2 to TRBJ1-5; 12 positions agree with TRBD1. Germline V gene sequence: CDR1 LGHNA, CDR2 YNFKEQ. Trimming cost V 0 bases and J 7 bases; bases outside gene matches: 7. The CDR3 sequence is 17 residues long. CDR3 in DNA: TGTGCCAGCAGCCAAGACCGGGACAGGGGGCCTAGGCAGCCCCAGCATTTT. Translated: CASSQDRDRGPRQPQHF.

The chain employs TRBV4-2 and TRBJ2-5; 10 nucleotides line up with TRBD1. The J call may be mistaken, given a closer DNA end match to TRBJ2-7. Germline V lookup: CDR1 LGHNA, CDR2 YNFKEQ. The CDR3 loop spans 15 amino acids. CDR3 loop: CASGIGTGDSYEQYF. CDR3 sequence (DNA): TGTGCCAGCGGTATCGGGACAGGGGACTCCTACGAGCAGTACTTC.

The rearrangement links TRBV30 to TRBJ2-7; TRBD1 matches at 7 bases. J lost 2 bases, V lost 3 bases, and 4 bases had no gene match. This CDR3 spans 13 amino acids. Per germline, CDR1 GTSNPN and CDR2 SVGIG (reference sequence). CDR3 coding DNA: TGTGCCTGGAGAAATACAGGGGCCTACGAGCAGTACTTC. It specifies CAWRNTGAYEQYF. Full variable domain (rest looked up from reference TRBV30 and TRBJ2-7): SQTIHQWPATLVQPVGSPLSLECTVEGTSNPNLYWYRQAAGRGLQLLFYSVGIGQISSEVPQNLSASRPQDRQFILSSKKLLLSDSGFYLCAWRNTGAYEQYFGPGTRLTVT.

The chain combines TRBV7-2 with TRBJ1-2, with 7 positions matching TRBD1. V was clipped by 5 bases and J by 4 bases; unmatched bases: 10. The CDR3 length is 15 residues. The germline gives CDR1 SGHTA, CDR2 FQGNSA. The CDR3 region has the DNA TGTGCCAGCAGCCCAGCAAGGGGACAGAGCTATGGCTACACCTTC. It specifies CASSPARGQSYGYTF.

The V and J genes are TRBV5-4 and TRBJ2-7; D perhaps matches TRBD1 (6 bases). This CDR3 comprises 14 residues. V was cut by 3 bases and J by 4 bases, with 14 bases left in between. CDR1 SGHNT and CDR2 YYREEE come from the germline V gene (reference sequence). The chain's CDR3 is CASSSQTGPYEQYF. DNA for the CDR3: TGTGCCAGCAGCTCTCAGACAGGCCCTTACGAGCAGTACTTC.